These 5 T cell receptor beta chains came from one sample sequenced in a study of shared T cell receptors in the human thymus. The table came from immunoSEQ multiplex PCR; TCRdb's copy has only in-frame clones and leaves some out. The repertoire holds 550,000 to 800,000 clones, with approximately 83% as singletons. In addition, the sample was reused for a study of human thymus T cells.

Sequencing used thymocytes. The receptors originated from a girl in the first two years of life with a congenital heart defect.

To note about this clone: This same CDR3 is encoded by further DNA sequences in the sample. V and J are TRBV27 and TRBJ1-2; unclear D gene. The germline V and J ends were trimmed by 0 bases and 1 base, with 6 bases remaining between them. Looked up from germline, CDR1 is MNHEY and CDR2 is SMNVEV (reference sequence). The CDR3 runs 14 residues. CDR3 residues: CASSLSRGNYGYTF. Here the CDR3 DNA reads TGTGCCAGCAGTTTATCACGGGGTAACTATGGCTACACCTTC.

The chain employs TRBV9 and TRBJ2-3; TRBD2 aligns across 9 bases. The ends lost 1 base at V and 2 bases at J; junction bases unmatched: 8. Per germline, CDR1 SGDLS and CDR2 YYNGEE. The length of the CDR3 is 17 residues. The DNA of the CDR3 is TGTGCCAGCAGCGTATTCGGAGCGGGGGGACACACAGATACGCAGTATTTT. Protein: CASSVFGAGGHTDTQYF. Variable domain in full (rest from reference TRBV9 and TRBJ2-3): DSGVTQTPKHLITATGQRVTLRCSPRSGDLSVYWYQQSLDQGLQFLIQYYNGEERAKGNILERFSAQQFPDLHSELNLSSLELGDSALYFCASSVFGAGGHTDTQYFGPGTRLTVL.

In this sample, this clone turned up once. The CDR3 here is CASSRTGGFYTF. CDR3 nucleotides: TGTGCCAGCAGTAGGACAGGGGGCTTCTACACCTTC. The V gene is TRBV9, the J gene TRBJ1-2, with TRBD1 matching over 11 bases. With V trimmed by 5 bases and J by 10 bases, 4 bases remained unmatched. Germline-derived CDR1 and CDR2 are SGDLS and YYNGEE. The CDR3 is 12 amino acids.

The chain is built from TRBV4-1 and TRBJ2-1; 11 bases align to TRBD2. Germline assignment: CDR1 MGHRA and CDR2 YSYEKL. There are 16 residues in the CDR3. J was trimmed by 8 bases and V by 2 bases; bases with no gene match: 8. CDR3 sequence (DNA): TGCGCCAGCAGCCAAAGAGGACTAGCGGGTGAAGATGAGCAGTTCTTC. Protein product: CASSQRGLAGEDEQFF.

The rearrangement uses TRBV9 and TRBJ1-1; D ambiguous. The length of the CDR3 is 15 residues. The germline CDR1 and CDR2 sequences are SGDLS and YYNGEE. Trimming removed 4 bases from V and 1 base from J, with 14 bases in between. The CDR3 DNA reads TGTGCCAGCAGCTCGGTCCCGAGAACGAACACTGAAGCTTTCTTT. Translated, it gives CASSSVPRTNTEAFF.